These 10 T cell receptor beta chains were all obtained from the same sample, sequenced in a study of blood T cell repertoires in COVID-19. Measured with immunoSEQ multiplex PCR; TCRdb has only the in-frame clones, and not every one. The data contain 150,000 to 200,000 clones, around 87% of them seen just once; the ten biggest clones take up more than 6.5%. The sample taken for sequencing was peripheral blood. These receptors were obtained from an elderly woman in a cohort sampled during active or convalescent COVID-19.

This chain uses TRBV28 with TRBJ2-1; D is ambiguous. Germline CDR1 MDHEN, CDR2 SYDVKM. V was pared by 4 bases and J by 6 bases, with 7 bases between. The CDR3 covers 12 residues. CDR3 amino acids: CASSSSFNEQFF. The CDR3 region has the DNA TGTGCCAGCAGTTCTAGTTTCAATGAGCAGTTCTTC.

The rearrangement joins TRBV5-4 to TRBJ2-3, with D tentatively TRBD2 (6 bases). V lost 0 bases and J lost 0, with 11 bases in between. The CDR3 has 16 residues. Germline-derived CDR1 and CDR2 are SGHNT and YYREEE (reference sequence). CDR3 nucleotides: TGTGCCAGCAGCTTGGTGCGGGGAACTAGCACAGATACGCAGTATTTT. Translated, it gives CASSLVRGTSTDTQYF.

CDR3 in DNA: TGCGCCAGCAGCTTACAGGGACTAGACACCGGGGAGCTGTTTTTT. Protein: CASSLQGLDTGELFF. This rearrangement joins TRBV5-1 to TRBJ2-2; 8 nucleotides match TRBD2. This CDR3 is 15 amino acids long. CDR1 is SGHRS and CDR2 is YFSETQ in the germline V gene. V was clipped by 2 bases and J by 3 bases; unmatched bases: 3. Based on the CDR3 plus reference TRBV5-1 and TRBJ2-2, the full variable domain is KAGVTQTPRYLIKTRGQQVTLSCSPISGHRSVSWYQQTPGQGLQFLFEYFSETQRNKGNFPGRFSGRQFSNSRSEMNVSTLELGDSALYLCASSLQGLDTGELFFGEGSRLTVL.

DNA for the CDR3: TGTGCCACCAGCCGATGGACAGGAGACAGTAGCAATCAGCCCCAGCATTTT. It specifies CATSRWTGDSSNQPQHF. This sequence joins TRBV15 and TRBJ1-5; the match to TRBD1 covers 7 bases. The CDR3 runs to 17 residues. V gave up 5 bases and J gave up 0 bases; unmatched junction bases: 10. CDR1 and CDR2 from the germline V gene are LNHNV and YYDKDF (reference sequence). Looking up the rest from reference TRBV15 and TRBJ1-5 gives the full variable domain: DAMVIQNPRYQVTQFGKPVTLSCSQTLNHNVMYWYQQKSSQAPKLLFHYYDKDFNNEADTPDNFQSRRPNTSFCFLDIRSPGLGDTAMYLCATSRWTGDSSNQPQHFGDGTRLSIL.

The rearrangement uses TRBV5-4 and TRBJ2-7; D is undetermined. The ends were cut back, 0 bases at V and 6 bases at J, with 7 bases in the middle. This CDR3 has 12 amino acids. Germline CDR1 SGHNT, CDR2 YYREEE (reference sequence). The CDR3 here is CASSLALGEQYF. The CDR3 DNA is TGTGCCAGCAGCTTGGCACTTGGCGAGCAGTACTTC. The complete variable domain, with remaining parts taken from reference TRBV5-4 and TRBJ2-7, reads ETGVTQSPTHLIKTRGQQVTLRCSSQSGHNTVSWYQQALGQGPQFIFQYYREEENGRGNFPPRFSGLQFPNYSSELNVNALELDDSALYLCASSLALGEQYFGPGTRLTVT.

This clone was seen once. This chain's CDR3 is CATGLVSYNEQFF. The CDR3 DNA sequence: TGTGCCACAGGCCTCGTCTCCTACAATGAGCAGTTCTTC. The chain is built from TRBV6-5 and TRBJ2-1; D gene unclear. From germline, CDR1 is MNHEY and CDR2 SVGAGI. V lost 10 bases, J lost 0 bases, and 10 bases lay in between. The CDR3 length is 13 residues.

V and J are TRBV12-3 or TRBV12-4 and TRBJ1-1; D unresolved. Trimming removed 2 bases at V and 10 bases at J, with 8 bases between. The CDR3 has 11 residues. CDR3 bases: TGTGCCAGCAGTTTACTTCTCCGAGCTTTCTTT. Its translation: CASSLLLRAFF.

The chain joins TRBV9 to TRBJ1-3; D gene unclear. Germline values: CDR1 SGDLS, CDR2 YYNGEE. The CDR3 length is 13 residues. Trimming shortened V by 4 bases and J by 3 bases, and 8 bases separated the two germline ends. The CDR3 DNA reads TGTGCCAGCAGCCCGAGGAGTGGAAACACCATATATTTT. Translated, it gives CASSPRSGNTIYF.

V usage is TRBV6-5 and J usage is TRBJ2-3; D may be TRBD2 (6 bases). The CDR3 totals 13 residues. CDR1 is MNHEY, CDR2 SVGAGI, per germline. Trimming took 6 bases from V and 1 from J, leaving 8 bases between them. Here the CDR3 DNA reads TGTGCCAGCAGGAGGAGGGGCACAGATACGCAGTATTTT. It translates to CASRRRGTDTQYF.

This clone occurred once. The chain is built from TRBV24-1 and TRBJ2-3; weak D call: TRBD1 (6 bases). The germline gives CDR1 KGHDR, CDR2 SFDVKD. The CDR3 totals 14 residues. V lost 10 bases to trimming and J lost 3 bases, with 16 bases between them. As DNA, the CDR3 is TGTGCCACGACGACAGGTGCTTTTACAGATACGCAGTATTTT. Its translation: CATTTGAFTDTQYF.